Below, one T cell receptor beta chain is given with its context. Clones were sequenced by immunoSEQ multiplex PCR, and TCRdb holds only the in-frame ones, with some missing. Of about 92,000 clones in the sample, about 92% were seen once. Germline CDR1 reads PRHDT; CDR2 reads FYEKMQ (reference sequence). V lost 3 bases and J lost 1, with 10 bases in between. The length of the CDR3 is 14 residues. This entry comes from a study of T cell changes during pregnancy in multiple sclerosis. This clonotype was obtained from a female donor with multiple sclerosis, enrolled in a pregnancy study. This specimen consisted of peripheral blood, obtained in the first trimester of pregnancy. The chain is built from TRBV13 and TRBJ2-7; a possible D gene is TRBD2 (6 bases). CDR3 bases: TGTGCCAGCAGCTTGCTAGCGCAATCCTACGAGCAGTACTTC. It specifies CASSLLAQSYEQYF.